Listed below are T cell receptor beta chains from one sample, sequenced in a study of cytomegalovirus exposure and HLA in healthy donors. TCRdb's table, derived via immunoSEQ multiplex PCR, lists solely in-frame clones and lacks some. The data contain approximately 130,000 clones, around four fifths of them singletons. Sequenced: PBMCs. The receptors originated from a woman between 40 and 50 years old in good health and CMV-seropositive. The CDR3 runs from the conserved cysteine through the conserved F or W. Fields, in order: J gene, D gene, clone size, V gene, CDR3 DNA, CDR3 protein. D genes are given only for firm matches. Rows give clone size only sometimes, using once, few, many, or a class for an expanded clone.

>TRBJ1-2|TRBD1|-|TRBV6-6
TGTGCCAGCATGGGACAGGGGGTGCATGGCTACACCTTC
CASMGQGVHGYTF
>TRBJ2-7|-|few|TRBV7-2
TGTGCCAGCAGCTTAGTTCGGGGGTATGGCGAGCAGTACTTC
CASSLVRGYGEQYF
>TRBJ2-4|TRBD1|-|TRBV2
TGTGCCAGCGGTACAGGGGCCTACATTCAGTACTTC
CASGTGAYIQYF
>TRBJ2-3|TRBD2|-|TRBV5-4
TGTGCCAGCAGCATTCGCACTAGCGGGAAGGGAGATACGCAGTATTTT
CASSIRTSGKGDTQYF
>TRBJ2-7|-|once|TRBV18
TGTGCCAGCTCATTCCAGGAGGCCGTTTCCTACGAGCAGTACTTC
CASSFQEAVSYEQYF
>TRBJ1-2|TRBD1|-|TRBV7-2
TGTGCCAGCAGCTTAGAGACAGGGTTTGGCTACACCTTC
CASSLETGFGYTF
>TRBJ2-3|TRBD1|-|TRBV9
TGTGCCAGCAGCGCCACGGGACAGGGGTCATCAGATACGCAGTATTTT
CASSATGQGSSDTQYF
>TRBJ2-6|-|-|TRBV10-3
TGTGCCATTCTGGTCCTAGCTTCCCAAGCTGGGGCCAACGTCCTGACTTTC
CAILVLASQAGANVLTF
>TRBJ2-2|-|-|TRBV7-9
TGTGCCAGCAGCTTGAGTACGCCCGGGGAGCTGTTTTTT
CASSLSTPGELFF
>TRBJ2-5|TRBD1|-|TRBV7-3
TGTGCCAGCAGCTTAGTAGGCGGAGACAGGGGGCTATCGGAGACCCAGTACTTC
CASSLVGGDRGLSETQYF
>TRBJ2-7|TRBD2|-|TRBV7-8
TGTGCCAGCAGCTTGAGCGGGGGGCCCTACGAGCAGTACTTC
CASSLSGGPYEQYF
>TRBJ1-5|-|-|TRBV2
TGTGCCAGCAGTGACGTACTATTCCGCAATCAGCCCCAGCATTTT
CASSDVLFRNQPQHF
>TRBJ1-2|TRBD1|-|TRBV2
TGTGCCAGCAGGCCGACAGGGAGTGGCTACGCCTTC
CASRPTGSGYAF
>TRBJ1-1|TRBD1|-|TRBV9
TGTGCCAGCAGCGACGCAGGGGGCTTGGACACTGAAGCTTTCTTT
CASSDAGGLDTEAFF
>TRBJ1-5|-|-|TRBV29-1
TGCAGCGTTGGTAGGGACATTAATCAGCCCCAGCATTTT
CSVGRDINQPQHF
>TRBJ1-1|-|-|TRBV9
TGTGCCAGCAGCGGCGCGAAGATGAACACTGAAGCTTTCTTT
CASSGAKMNTEAFF
>TRBJ2-7|TRBD2|-|TRBV27
TGTGCCAGCAGATTGACCCGGACTAGCGGCTACGAGCAGTACTTC
CASRLTRTSGYEQYF
>TRBJ2-3|TRBD2|-|TRBV6-1
TGTGCCAGCAGTACCTTAGCGGGAGGGTCAGATACGCAGTATTTT
CASSTLAGGSDTQYF
>TRBJ1-1|-|-|TRBV10-3
TGTGCCATCAGTCCGACAGTTATGAACACTGAAGCTTTCTTT
CAISPTVMNTEAFF
>TRBJ1-5|-|-|TRBV19
TGTGCCAGTAGTATAGGGGCGGGGAGGTATCGGAATCAGCCCCAGCATTTT
CASSIGAGRYRNQPQHF
>TRBJ2-1|TRBD1|-|TRBV27
TGTGCCAGCAGTTACCAGGGGGCCTACAATGAGCAGTTCTTC
CASSYQGAYNEQFF
>TRBJ2-7|TRBD2|-|TRBV27
TGTGCCAGCAGTTTGGCTAGCGGGAGCTACGAGCAGTACTTC
CASSLASGSYEQYF
>TRBJ2-5|-|-|TRBV30
TGTGCCTGGATGATCGGGGTGGAGACCCAGTACTTC
CAWMIGVETQYF
>TRBJ2-7|-|-|TRBV18
TGTGCCAGCTCTCCAAACAGGGCAGCCTACGAGCAGTACTTC
CASSPNRAAYEQYF